The entry below gives a single T cell receptor beta chain sequence along with its context. Its antigen is undetermined. CDR3 size: 16 residues. This specimen belongs to a study of monozygotic twins with inflammatory bowel disease. Study-level results: Compared with healthy twins, IBD patients shared fewer clonotypes with others, especially with disease activity.

Each UMI harboured a 6-nucleotide sample barcode and was appended via template switching. TCRdb reworked the 5' RACE reads into one entry per CDR3 protein, no DNA. The sample table sets out about 330,000 distinct CDR3 sequences. The sample taken for sequencing was blood. The origin of this receptor is a human donor with ulcerative colitis or Crohn's disease, or a healthy co-twin of an affected twin (not recorded which). The chain uses TRBV12-3 or TRBV12-4 and TRBJ2-5; the D call of TRBD2 rests on TCRdb alone, since no DNA is present to check it. The CDR3 sequence: CASSFPRTGGKETQYF.